This TCR beta chain was sequenced for a study of blood T cell repertoires in COVID-19. Study summary: Samples representing acute and convalescent COVID-19 were sourced from the United States, Italy and Spain. From T cells, B-cell-depleted T cells, or PBMCs came the material, which was cDNA or gDNA.

The CDR3 totals 15 residues. V lost 5 bases, J lost 0 bases, and 10 bases lay in between. CDR1 MDHEN and CDR2 SYDVKM come from the germline V gene. In the original analysis: For nucleated cells, counts were estimated from reference gene primer amplification. Sequencing was performed with immunoSEQ multiplex PCR; in TCRdb, only in-frame clones are kept and a portion is missing. V and J calls plus clone size are reproduced from that table; the DNA served to infer D and trimming. This table has under 250,000 clones, around 83% appearing once. The TCR originated in a man aged 50 to 60 with active or convalescent COVID-19. Sequenced: peripheral blood. The V gene is TRBV28, the J gene TRBJ1-4, with D perhaps matching TRBD1 (5 bases). The CDR3 nucleotides read TGTGCCAGCAGTGGGGGAGGCCCAACTAATGAAAAACTGTTTTTT. This gives the protein CASSGGGPTNEKLFF.